This T cell receptor (beta chain) was identified during a study of post-analysis software for immune sequencing data. Overall study: Relapsing-remitting, secondary progressive and progressive-relapsing forms of multiple sclerosis all featured among disease courses. The study's findings and limits: Patients had higher frequencies than controls of five or six TRBV segments, including TRBV5-6, TRBV5-1 and TRBV20-1. Analysis by F measure revealed that same-batch samples clustered strongly together. Controls had significantly higher normalized Chao1 diversity than multiple sclerosis patients.

The CDR3 has 13 residues. Trimming stripped 8 bases from V and 7 bases from J, with 15 bases between. The germline gives CDR1 MDHEN, CDR2 SYDVKM. Researchers reported that TCR beta cDNA libraries carried unique molecular identifiers. TCRdb recomputed calls from the PCR reads with MiXCR, one row per CDR3 protein. The repertoire holds around 200,000 distinct CDR3 sequences, with 29% as singletons. With regard to this clonotype: Its matching antigen is unknown.

The sequenced sample was blood. The receptor's source is a girl between 2 and 17 years old with multiple sclerosis. The chain links TRBV28 to TRBJ1-5, with D maybe TRBD1 (6 bases). DNA of the CDR3: TGTGCCAGCTATCAGGGGCTTGGGCAGCCCCAGCATTTT. Protein: CASYQGLGQPQHF.